This TCR beta chain was captured in a study of blood T cell repertoires in COVID-19. Turning to the study itself: From T cells, B-cell-depleted T cells, or PBMCs came the material, which was cDNA or gDNA.

Method: immunoSEQ multiplex PCR; TCRdb's copy keeps in-frame clones and lacks some. The sample lists fewer than 450,000 clones; almost 90% were seen once. This clone came up once. The sequenced material came from peripheral blood. The source is a woman in her 70s with COVID-19, enrolled during active disease.

CDR3 nucleotides: TGTGCCAGTAGCGCCGGACTAGCGGGGAGAGGTACGCAGTATTTT. It codes for CASSAGLAGRGTQYF. The V call is TRBV19, the J call TRBJ2-3; TRBD2 agrees at 12 bases. CDR1 is LNHDA, CDR2 SQIVND, per germline (reference sequence). CDR3 length: 15 amino acids. With 6 bases clipped from V and 8 bases from J, the junction kept 9 bases outside the gene matches.